This TCR beta chain was sequenced during a study of blood T cell repertoires in COVID-19. Background on the study: PBMCs, B-cell-depleted T cells, or T cells were the source of the cDNA or gDNA that made up the material.

Per the study methods: Reference gene primer amplification yielded estimated nucleated cell counts. Here immunoSEQ multiplex PCR was the method, and the copy in TCRdb shows in-frame clones only, minus some. The DNA was the basis for D and trimming; V, J and clone size are from that table. The table includes some 170,000 clones, roughly 87% detected once. V was shortened by 5 bases and J by 11 bases, with 17 bases between the two germline ends. Germline lookup yields CDR1 SGHRS and CDR2 YFSETQ. This CDR3 has 14 residues. Ages ranged from roughly 18 to 95 years, with residence in about 24 US areas. Participant-reported clinical history was the basis for cohort assignment.

What was sequenced was PBMCs or T cells enriched from blood (not recorded which). The V gene is TRBV5-1, the J gene TRBJ1-6; D not certain. The sequence was collected from a human donor with acute COVID-19. The donor label of this sample is uncertain. CDR3 residues: CASRSVPTETPLHF. In nucleotides, the CDR3 is TGCGCCAGCAGGTCCGTCCCGACTGAAACACCCCTCCACTTT.